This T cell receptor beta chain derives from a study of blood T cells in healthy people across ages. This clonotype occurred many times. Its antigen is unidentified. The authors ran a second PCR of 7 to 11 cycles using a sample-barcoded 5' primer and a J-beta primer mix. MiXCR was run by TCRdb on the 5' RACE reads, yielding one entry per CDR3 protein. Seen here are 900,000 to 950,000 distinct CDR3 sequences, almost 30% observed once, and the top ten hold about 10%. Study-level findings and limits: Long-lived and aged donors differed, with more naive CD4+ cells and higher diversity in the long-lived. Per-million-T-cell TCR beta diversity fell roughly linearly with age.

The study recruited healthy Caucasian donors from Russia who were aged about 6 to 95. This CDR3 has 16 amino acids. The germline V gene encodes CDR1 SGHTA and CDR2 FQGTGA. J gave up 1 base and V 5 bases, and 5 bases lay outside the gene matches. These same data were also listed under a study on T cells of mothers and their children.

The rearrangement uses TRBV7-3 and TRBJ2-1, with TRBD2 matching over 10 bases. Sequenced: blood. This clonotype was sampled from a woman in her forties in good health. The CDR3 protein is CASSPSGGGSYNEQFF. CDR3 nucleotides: TGTGCCAGCAGCCCCAGCGGGGGGGGGTCCTACAATGAGCAGTTCTTC.